The TCR beta chain under discussion was sequenced for a study of cytomegalovirus exposure and HLA in healthy donors. Study-level information: Researchers previously reported finding 90 million to 130 million unique TCR beta sequences from 170 million or so T cells. The Caucasian-associated ancestry cluster held around 81% of more than 350 genotyped donors. Study-level results: Across HLA loci, a later analysis found differing TCR association rates, with DRB1 most and HLA-C fewest.

Germline V gene sequence: CDR1 SGHVS, CDR2 FQNEAQ. With 5 bases clipped from V and 8 bases from J, the junction kept 15 bases outside the gene matches. This CDR3 is 16 amino acids long. The PCR ran on 60 Vbeta and 13 Jbeta primers. This table comes from immunoSEQ multiplex PCR, and its TCRdb copy is limited to in-frame clones, with some not included. This sample carries 150,000 to 200,000 clones, approximately 67% of them seen once, and the ten largest clones take approximately 4.5%. Of note for this clone: The antigen is not known.

This TCR came from a woman between 18 and 29 years old in good health and CMV-seropositive. This rearrangement joins TRBV7-8 to TRBJ2-1; 7 positions agree with TRBD2. The sequencing sample was made of PBMCs. CDR3 nucleotide sequence: TGTGCCAGCAGCCGCGCGGGGGAGGGCGTTAGGGATGAGCAGTTCTTC. The encoded protein is CASSRAGEGVRDEQFF.